These 2 T cell receptor beta chains were sequenced from one sample in a study of CD8 T cells in ankylosing spondylitis. TCRdb ran MiXCR on the 5' RACE reads and lists one entry per CDR3 protein. This sample has 250,000 to 400,000 distinct CDR3 sequences, with 11% found just once. The sequenced sample was blood, either unsorted or a sorted T cell fraction (not recorded which). These receptors originate from a female donor with ankylosing spondylitis or in good health (not recorded which).

This clonotype was recorded many times. The rearrangement uses TRBV3-1 and TRBJ2-3, with D possibly matching TRBD2 (5 bases). The CDR3 extends over 16 amino acids. Germline V CDR1 and CDR2: LGHDT, YNNKEL (reference sequence). V dropped 0 bases and J dropped 7 bases, with 17 bases sitting between them. The CDR3 DNA reads TGTGCCAGCAGCCAAGATAGAACCGGACCGGGGAATACGCAGTATTTT. It yields the protein CASSQDRTGPGNTQYF.

This clonotype was observed a few times. For the CDR3, the DNA is TGTGCCAGCAGTCCTTTCAGGGACACCATATATTTT. This sequence encodes CASSPFRDTIYF. V and J are TRBV12-3 or TRBV12-4 and TRBJ1-3; TRBD1 might be the D (5 bases). CDR3 size: 12 residues. Trimming removed 5 bases from V and 8 bases from J, with 10 bases in between.